This is a list of T cell receptor beta chains from one sample in a study of blood T cell repertoires in COVID-19. Data came from immunoSEQ multiplex PCR; TCRdb stores just in-frame clones and leaves some out. This sample yields under 300,000 clones, of which roughly 89% are seen a single time; under 2.5% belongs to the top ten. The sequenced sample was peripheral blood. The receptors were sampled from a woman aged 60-70 years with COVID-19, enrolled during active disease. Each CDR3 is given with its conserved first and last residue. A D gene is named only where the DNA matches it firmly. The listing skips clone size in some rows; elsewhere it reads once, few, many or a size class.

v_gene	abundance	j_gene	d_gene	CDR3nt	CDR3aa
TRBV19	once	TRBJ2-2	NA	TGTGCCACCGCGGAGGCTGGGATCACCGGGGAGCTGTTTTTT	CATAEAGITGELFF
TRBV9	NA	TRBJ2-7	NA	TGTGCCAGCAGCGTAGAGGGAGGCAGGGCGTTCTCCTACGAGCAGTACTTC	CASSVEGGRAFSYEQYF
TRBV7-2	NA	TRBJ1-5	TRBD1	TGTGCCAGCAGCGCTCGCCGGGACAGGGGGGGCAATCAGCCCCAGCATTTT	CASSARRDRGGNQPQHF
TRBV7-8	once	TRBJ1-2	TRBD1	TGTGCCAGCAGCTTAGCCCGGACAGGGAATAATCGTGGCTACACCTTC	CASSLARTGNNRGYTF
TRBV5-4	NA	TRBJ2-5	TRBD2	TGTGCCAGCAGCGTAGAACTCGGGGGGGCGGAGACCCAGTACTTC	CASSVELGGAETQYF
TRBV13	NA	TRBJ2-5	NA	TGTGCCAGCAGCCTCCGGAGAGGGGGGGTAGAGACCCAGTACTTC	CASSLRRGGVETQYF
TRBV19	NA	TRBJ2-7	NA	TGTGCCAGTAGTATGGGAGCAGGCGGTGCCTACGAGCAGTACTTC	CASSMGAGGAYEQYF
TRBV7-2	NA	TRBJ1-5	NA	TGTGCCAGCAGCGACCAAGACATTCAGCCCCAGCATTTT	CASSDQDIQPQHF
TRBV6-5	NA	TRBJ1-6	TRBD1	TGTGCCAGCAGTTTCCAGGGGGCTAGTAATTCACCCCTCCACTTT	CASSFQGASNSPLHF
TRBV11-3	NA	TRBJ2-5	TRBD2	TGTGCCAGCAGCTCCGGGACTAGCGGGGTGGGAGAGACCCAGTACTTC	CASSSGTSGVGETQYF
TRBV5-1	NA	TRBJ2-3	NA	TGCGCCAGTTCCGCGGCCCGAAATACAGATACGCAGTATTTT	CASSAARNTDTQYF
TRBV7-8	once	TRBJ1-2	NA	TGTGCCAGCAGCCCGGACAGAAACTATGGCTACACCTTC	CASSPDRNYGYTF
TRBV5-6	NA	TRBJ2-4	NA	TGTGCCAGCAGCTTTTTACAGGGTAAAAACATTCAGTACTTC	CASSFLQGKNIQYF
TRBV12-3/TRBV12-4	once	TRBJ2-1	NA	TGTGCCAGCAGCCGACTAGGGGATCAGTTCTTC	CASSRLGDQFF
TRBV7-8	NA	TRBJ2-7	TRBD1	TGTGCCAGCAGCTCGGCCCGGGACAGGGGAGAGCAGTACTTC	CASSSARDRGEQYF
TRBV12-5	few	TRBJ2-2	NA	TGTGCTAGTGGAACCGAGTACACCGGGGAGCTGTTTTTT	CASGTEYTGELFF
TRBV5-6	NA	TRBJ1-3	TRBD1	TGTGCCAGCAGCTGGGGGGACAGGGGAATCTCTGGAAACACCATATATTTT	CASSWGDRGISGNTIYF
TRBV7-2	NA	TRBJ1-4	TRBD1	TGTGCCAGCAGCACGCGACAGGGGGCAGCTAATGAAAAACTGTTTTTT	CASSTRQGAANEKLFF
TRBV30	NA	TRBJ1-3	NA	TGTGCCTGGAGTGTACCCCGCAGGGGTGGAAACACCATATATTTT	CAWSVPRRGGNTIYF
TRBV6-5	once	TRBJ1-4	NA	TGTGCCAGCAGCCCAGGGCCAGTCAATGAAAAACTGTTTTTT	CASSPGPVNEKLFF
TRBV19	NA	TRBJ1-3	NA	TGTGCCAGCATGGCGGGGCCTAGAAACACCATATATTTT	CASMAGPRNTIYF
TRBV12-3/TRBV12-4	NA	TRBJ1-1	NA	TGTGCCAGCACCTCAACGGGGGGGTCCCGAGCTTTCTTT	CASTSTGGSRAFF
TRBV19	NA	TRBJ1-3	TRBD1	TGTGCCAGTCGGGGGACAGGTGGAAACACCATATATTTT	CASRGTGGNTIYF